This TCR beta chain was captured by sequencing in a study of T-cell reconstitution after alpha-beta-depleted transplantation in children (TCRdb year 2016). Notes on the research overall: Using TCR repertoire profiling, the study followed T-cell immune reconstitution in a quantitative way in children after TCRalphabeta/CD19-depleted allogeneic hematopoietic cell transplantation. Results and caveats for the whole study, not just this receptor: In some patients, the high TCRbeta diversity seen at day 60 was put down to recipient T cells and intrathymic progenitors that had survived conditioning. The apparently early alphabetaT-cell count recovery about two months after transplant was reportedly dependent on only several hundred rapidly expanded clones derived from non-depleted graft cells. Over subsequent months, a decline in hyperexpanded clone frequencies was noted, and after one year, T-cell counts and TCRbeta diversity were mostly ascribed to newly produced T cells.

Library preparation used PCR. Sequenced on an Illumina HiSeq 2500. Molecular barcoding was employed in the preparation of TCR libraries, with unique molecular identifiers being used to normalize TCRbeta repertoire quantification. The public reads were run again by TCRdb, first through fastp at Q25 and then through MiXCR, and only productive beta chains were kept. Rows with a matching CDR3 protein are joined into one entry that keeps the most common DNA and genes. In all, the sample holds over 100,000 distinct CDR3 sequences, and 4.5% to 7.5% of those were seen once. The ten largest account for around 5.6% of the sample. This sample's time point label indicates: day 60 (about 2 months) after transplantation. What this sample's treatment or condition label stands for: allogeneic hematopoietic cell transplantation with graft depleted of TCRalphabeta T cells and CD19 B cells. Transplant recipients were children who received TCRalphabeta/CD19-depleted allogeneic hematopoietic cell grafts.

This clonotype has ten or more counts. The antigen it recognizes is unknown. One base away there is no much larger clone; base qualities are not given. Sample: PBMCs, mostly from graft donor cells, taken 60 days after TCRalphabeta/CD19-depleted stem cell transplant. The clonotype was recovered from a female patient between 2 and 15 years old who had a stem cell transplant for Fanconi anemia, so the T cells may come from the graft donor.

The CDR3: CASRTGPNTGELFF. The nucleotide sequence is TGTGCCAGCAGAACAGGTCCAAACACCGGGGAGCTGTTTTTT. This chain is built from TRBV6-4 and TRBJ2-2; the best D guess is TRBD1, with 5 bases matching. A distance of 10 bases separates the germline ends of V and J, which lose 6 bases and 2 bases respectively. Taken from the germline V gene, the CDR1 and CDR2 loops are MRHNA and SNTAGT. The CDR3 starts with the cysteine, ends with the phenylalanine, and has 14 residues. Of all the DNA, just the CDR3 is kept, 42 bases in frame from base 1.